A single sample gave rise to the 6 T cell receptor beta chains below, sequenced in a study of blood T cell repertoires in COVID-19. Only in-frame clones appear in the TCRdb table, and some are missing; sequencing was by immunoSEQ multiplex PCR. The data contain about 200,000 clones, 84% of them seen just once; the ten biggest clones take up 6% to 8.5%. The source material was peripheral blood. All receptors derive from a woman aged 45 to 65 with active or convalescent COVID-19.

This chain connects TRBV19 to TRBJ1-1, with no clear D. Germline-derived CDR1 and CDR2 are LNHDA and SQIVND (reference sequence). V gave up 3 bases and J gave up 1 base, with 9 bases separating them. The CDR3 is 14 amino acids. The CDR3 nucleotides read TGTGCCAGTAGTATCAGAGCGGGGAACACTGAAGCTTTCTTT. Residues: CASSIRAGNTEAFF.

V usage is TRBV2 and J usage is TRBJ2-2; a possible D gene is TRBD1 (6 bases). This CDR3 is 15 amino acids long. V was cut by 6 bases and J by 4 bases, with 15 bases left in between. Germline CDR1 and CDR2: SNHLY and FYNNEI. Written as DNA, the CDR3 is TGTGCCAGCAGCCCTCCCGGACAGACCACCGGGGAGCTGTTTTTT. Residues: CASSPPGQTTGELFF. Looking up the rest from reference TRBV2 and TRBJ2-2 gives the full variable domain: EPEVTQTPSHQVTQMGQEVILRCVPISNHLYFYWYRQILGQKVEFLVSFYNNEISEKSEIFDDQFSVERPDGSNFTLKIRSTKLEDSAMYFCASSPPGQTTGELFFGEGSRLTVL.

V usage is TRBV5-1 and J usage is TRBJ2-7; TRBD1 might be the D (5 bases). The CDR3 covers 11 residues. V was shortened by 1 base and J by 7 bases, with 6 bases between the two germline ends. Germline V lookup: CDR1 SGHRS, CDR2 YFSETQ. The CDR3 protein is CASSLKGEQYF. The CDR3, as DNA: TGCGCCAGCAGCTTGAAGGGGGAGCAGTACTTC.

V is TRBV19 and J is TRBJ1-1; TRBD1 aligns across 7 bases. Germline lookup yields CDR1 LNHDA and CDR2 SQIVND (reference sequence). After removal of 3 bases from V and 7 bases from J, the junction contained 8 bases not matched to a gene. The CDR3 length is 14 residues. The CDR3 DNA reads as TGTGCCAGTAGTATCAGGGGGGTCGAGTATGAAGCTTTCTTT. This translates into CASSIRGVEYEAFF.

The CDR3 protein is CASSEEGASGYTF. The CDR3 region has the DNA TGTGCCAGCAGTGAGGAGGGGGCGAGCGGCTACACCTTC. This sequence joins TRBV6-1 and TRBJ1-2; TRBD1 matches at 7 bases. CDR3 length: 13 amino acids. V shed 3 bases and J 8 bases; nucleotides not matched to a gene: 6. Looked up from germline, CDR1 is MNHNS and CDR2 is SASEGT.

The chain carries TRBV19 and TRBJ1-4; 7 positions match TRBD1. This CDR3 contains 15 residues. J lost 2 bases, V lost 6 bases, and 6 bases had no gene match. Germline CDR1 LNHDA, CDR2 SQIVND (reference sequence). The CDR3 region has the DNA TGTGCCAGTAGCAATCACAGGGGCACTAATGAAAAACTGTTTTTT. This codes for CASSNHRGTNEKLFF.